The source of this TCR beta chain is a study of blood T cell repertoires in COVID-19. Assay: immunoSEQ multiplex PCR; the TCRdb copy retains only in-frame clones and omits some. Here the sample spans around 93,000 clones, roughly 87% being singletons. The V gene's germline CDR1 is SGHVS and CDR2 FQNEAQ. Trimming cost V 2 bases and J 1 base, with 15 bases left between them. The CDR3 loop spans 17 amino acids. Source material: peripheral blood. The chain has TRBV7-8 and TRBJ2-4; weak D call: TRBD1 (5 bases). This receptor was taken from a man between 18 and 29 years old with COVID-19, enrolled during active disease. CDR3 nucleotides: TGTGCCAGCAGCTTACCTCGGGCCCCAGGGGCCAAAAACATTCAGTACTTC. This translates into CASSLPRAPGAKNIQYF.